This T cell receptor (beta chain) was obtained from a study of CXCR3-negative and CXCR3-positive naive CD8 T cells. The CDR3 loop spans 15 amino acids. Germline V gene lookup returns CDR1 SQVTM and CDR2 ANQGSEA. A word on this clonotype: The antigen remains undetermined.

It was by 5' RACE with UMI labels that the TRB cDNA libraries were prepared. TCRdb re-called the 5' RACE reads; one entry per CDR3 protein, DNA not given. Recorded for this sample: 140,000 to 150,000 distinct CDR3 sequences. Study findings and constraints: In CXCR3-positive naive cells, the TRB CDR3s were more hydrophobic than in CXCR3-negative naive cells. Naive CXCR3-negative cells resembled naive CXCR3-positive cells in TRBV-TRBJ usage; memory cells differed. Similar levels of surface CD5 were seen between naive subsets; TCR strength was inferred from TRB CDR3 properties. In cryopreserved cells, CXCR3 expression partially decreased, and fresh PBMCs were used in most assays.

The clonotype comes from a human donor in good health. Some clones in this sample may be carry-over from other donors' samples. Sequencing was performed on naive CXCR3+ CD8+ T cells from blood. Regarding subset: CD45RO-CCR7+CD27+CD95- naive CD8+ T cells expressing CXCR3 (TNR3+). The V call is TRBV29-1, the J call TRBJ2-3; the D gene TCRdb calls, TRBD2, cannot be checked with no DNA. CDR3 residues: CSVVFSGSPRDTQYF.